These 4 T cell receptor beta chains were all obtained from the same sample, sequenced in a study of blood T cell repertoires in COVID-19. Sequenced by immunoSEQ multiplex PCR; TCRdb stores in-frame clones only, minus some. This table holds 350,000 to 400,000 clones, around nine tenths found once. The sample consisted of PBMCs or T cells enriched from blood (not recorded which). These receptors were taken from a woman in her 30s with acute COVID-19.

V and J are TRBV7-3 and TRBJ1-1; D perhaps matches TRBD1 (5 bases). Looked up from germline, CDR1 is SGHTA and CDR2 is FQGTGA. Trimming left V 2 bases short and J 4 bases short, with 14 bases between. The CDR3 runs 15 residues. Here the CDR3 reads CASSLYGNGGTEAFF. In DNA form, the CDR3 reads TGTGCCAGCAGCTTATATGGGAACGGGGGCACTGAAGCTTTCTTT.

This clone has a single count. This sequence joins TRBV7-2 and TRBJ2-7; D might be TRBD1 (6 bases). Germline V lookup: CDR1 SGHTA, CDR2 FQGNSA. The CDR3 length is 14 residues. V shed 7 bases and J shed 2 bases, with 15 bases lying between them. The CDR3, as DNA: TGTGCCAGCACTACGGACAGTCCCCCCTACGAGCAGTACTTC. Translated: CASTTDSPPYEQYF.

V usage is TRBV9 and J usage is TRBJ1-1, with a tentative D call TRBD1 (5 bases). Germline assignment: CDR1 SGDLS and CDR2 YYNGEE. This CDR3 comprises 17 residues. V lost 0 bases, J lost 4 bases, and 19 bases lay in between. The CDR3 DNA reads as TGTGCCAGCAGCGTAGATATTGTGGACGGGGGGATCACTGAAGCTTTCTTT. Translating gives CASSVDIVDGGITEAFF.

The gene calls are TRBV19 and TRBJ1-4, with D perhaps TRBD1 (5 bases). The CDR3 runs 15 residues. Deletions cut 6 bases from V and 3 bases from J, with 14 bases between. CDR1 and CDR2 (germline): LNHDA, SQIVND (reference sequence). The CDR3 here is CASRRDRGPNEKLFF. CDR3 nucleotide sequence: TGTGCCAGTAGGCGCGACAGAGGCCCTAATGAAAAACTGTTTTTT.